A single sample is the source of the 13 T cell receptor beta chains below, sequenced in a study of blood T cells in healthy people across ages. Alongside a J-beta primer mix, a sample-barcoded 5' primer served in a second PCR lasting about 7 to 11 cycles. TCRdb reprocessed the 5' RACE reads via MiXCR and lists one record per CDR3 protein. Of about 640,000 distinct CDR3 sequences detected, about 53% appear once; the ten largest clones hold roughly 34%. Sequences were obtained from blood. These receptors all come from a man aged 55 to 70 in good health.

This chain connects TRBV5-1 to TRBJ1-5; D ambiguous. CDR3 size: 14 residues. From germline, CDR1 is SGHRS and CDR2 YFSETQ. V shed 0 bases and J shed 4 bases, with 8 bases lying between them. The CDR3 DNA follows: TGCGCCAGCAGCTTGGAGGTCAGAAATCAGCCCCAGCATTTT. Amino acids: CASSLEVRNQPQHF.

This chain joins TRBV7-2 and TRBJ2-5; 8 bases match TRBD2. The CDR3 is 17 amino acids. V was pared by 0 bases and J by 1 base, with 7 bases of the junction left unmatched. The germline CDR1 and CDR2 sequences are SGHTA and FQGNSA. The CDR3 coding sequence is TGTGCCAGCAGCTTAGCGGGGACTAGAGGGTCCCAAGAGACCCAGTACTTC. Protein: CASSLAGTRGSQETQYF.

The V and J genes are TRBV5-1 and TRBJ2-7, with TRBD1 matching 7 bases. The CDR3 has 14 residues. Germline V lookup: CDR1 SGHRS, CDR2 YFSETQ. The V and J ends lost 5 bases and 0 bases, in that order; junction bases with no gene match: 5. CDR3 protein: CASRTGPSSYEQYF. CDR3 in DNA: TGCGCCAGCAGGACAGGGCCAAGCTCCTACGAGCAGTACTTC.

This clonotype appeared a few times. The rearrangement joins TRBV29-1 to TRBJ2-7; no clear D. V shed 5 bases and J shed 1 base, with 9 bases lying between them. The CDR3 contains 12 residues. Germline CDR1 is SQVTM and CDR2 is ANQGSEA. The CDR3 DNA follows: TGCAGCGTTTCGGTTCGATCCTACGAGCAGTACTTC. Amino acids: CSVSVRSYEQYF.

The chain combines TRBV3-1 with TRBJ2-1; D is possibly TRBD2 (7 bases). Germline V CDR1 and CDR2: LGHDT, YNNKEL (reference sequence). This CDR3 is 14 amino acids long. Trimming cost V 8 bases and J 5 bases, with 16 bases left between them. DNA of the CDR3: TGTGCCAGCCGTGCACGGGGGGCACACAATGAGCAGTTCTTC. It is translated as CASRARGAHNEQFF.

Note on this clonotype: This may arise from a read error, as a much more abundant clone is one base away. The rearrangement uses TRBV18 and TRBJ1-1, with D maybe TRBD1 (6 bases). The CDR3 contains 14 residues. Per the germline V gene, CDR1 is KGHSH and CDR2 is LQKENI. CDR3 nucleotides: TGTACCAGCTCACCAGGGGCAGGTAGGCCTGAAGCTTTCTTT. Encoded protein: CTSSPGAGRPEAFF. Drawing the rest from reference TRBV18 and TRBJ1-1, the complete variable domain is NAGVMQNPRHLVRRRGQEARLRCSPMKGHSHVYWYRQLPEEGLKFMVYLQKENIIDESGMPKERFSAEFPKEGPSILRIQQVVRGDSAAYFCTSSPGAGRPEAFFGQGTRLTVV.

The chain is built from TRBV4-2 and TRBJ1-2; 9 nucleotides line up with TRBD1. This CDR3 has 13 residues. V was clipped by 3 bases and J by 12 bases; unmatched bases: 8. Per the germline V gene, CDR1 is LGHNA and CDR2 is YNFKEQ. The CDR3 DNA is TGTGCCAGCAGCCACCTACAGGGGGCTAGCCACACCTTC. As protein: CASSHLQGASHTF.

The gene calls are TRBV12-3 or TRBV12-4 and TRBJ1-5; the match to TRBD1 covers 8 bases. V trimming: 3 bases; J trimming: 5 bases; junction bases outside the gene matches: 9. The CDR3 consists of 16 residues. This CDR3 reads CASSFPRQGFDQPQHF. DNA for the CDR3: TGTGCCAGCAGTTTTCCTCGACAGGGGTTTGATCAGCCCCAGCATTTT.

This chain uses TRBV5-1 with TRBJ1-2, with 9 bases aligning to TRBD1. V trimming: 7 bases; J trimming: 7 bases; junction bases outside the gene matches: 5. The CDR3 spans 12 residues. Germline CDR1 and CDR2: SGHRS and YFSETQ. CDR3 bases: TGCGCCAGCTACCAGGACAGGGGTGGCTACACCTTC. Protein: CASYQDRGGYTF.

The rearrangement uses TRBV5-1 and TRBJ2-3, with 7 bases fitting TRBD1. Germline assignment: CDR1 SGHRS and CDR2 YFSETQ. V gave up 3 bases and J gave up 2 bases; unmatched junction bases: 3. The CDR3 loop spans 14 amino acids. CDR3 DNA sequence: TGCGCCAGCAGCTACAGGGGCCACACAGATACGCAGTATTTT. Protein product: CASSYRGHTDTQYF.

The CDR3 protein is CASSSPDNYGYTF. The CDR3 DNA reads as TGTGCCAGCAGTTCCCCGGATAACTATGGCTACACCTTC. The gene calls are TRBV6-5 and TRBJ1-2, with D unclear. This CDR3 has 13 amino acids. CDR1 is MNHEY and CDR2 is SVGAGI in the germline V gene. V shed 4 bases and J shed 1 base, with 7 bases lying between them.

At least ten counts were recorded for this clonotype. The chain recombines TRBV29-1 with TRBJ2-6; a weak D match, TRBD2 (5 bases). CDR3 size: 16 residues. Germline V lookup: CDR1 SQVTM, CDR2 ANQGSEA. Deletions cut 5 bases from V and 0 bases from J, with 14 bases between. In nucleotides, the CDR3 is TGCAGCGTTTTCCGGGATGTTAACTCTGGGGCCAACGTCCTGACTTTC. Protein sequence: CSVFRDVNSGANVLTF.

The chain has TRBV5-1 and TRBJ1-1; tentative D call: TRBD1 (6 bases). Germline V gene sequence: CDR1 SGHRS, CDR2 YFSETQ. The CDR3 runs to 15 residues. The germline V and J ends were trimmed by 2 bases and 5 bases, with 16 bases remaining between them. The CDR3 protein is CASSFAGARSTEAFF. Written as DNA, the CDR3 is TGCGCCAGCAGCTTTGCGGGGGCCCGATCAACTGAAGCTTTCTTT.